The T cell receptor (beta chain) described here comes from a study of post-analysis software for immune sequencing data. Across the study: Disease trajectories encompassed relapsing-remitting, secondary progressive and progressive-relapsing multiple sclerosis. Whole-study results and caveats: Normalized Chao1 diversity was significantly reduced in patients versus controls. Four to six TRBV segments were more frequent in patients than controls; TRBV5-6, TRBV5-1 and TRBV20-1 belonged to this group.

V lost 1 base, J lost 0 bases, and 4 bases lay in between. The CDR3 has 14 amino acids. CDR1 and CDR2 from the germline V gene are MGHRA and YSYEKL. TCR beta cDNA libraries included unique molecular identifiers. Input of roughly 0.85 to 11 million T cells yielded approximately 500,000 cDNA molecules. TCRdb analysed the PCR reads with MiXCR anew, one entry per CDR3 protein. The top ten hold about an eighth of the sample, which has some 450,000 distinct CDR3 sequences, around 40% seen once. Concerning this clonotype itself: Its antigen is unknown.

The sequenced material came from blood. The chain employs TRBV4-1 and TRBJ1-5; D unclear. The sequence derives from a girl aged 5-17 years with multiple sclerosis. The CDR3 DNA reads TGCGCCAGCAGCCAAGTAAGTAGCAATCAGCCCCAGCATTTT. Translation gives CASSQVSSNQPQHF.